This paragraph reports one T cell receptor beta chain. TCRdb's table, derived via immunoSEQ multiplex PCR, lists solely in-frame clones and lacks some. This sample has fewer than 650,000 clones, with roughly 72% found just once. The sample comes from a study of shared clonotypes between healthy human individuals. The clonotype originates from a woman between 40 and 55 years old in good health. Some clones in this sample may be carry-over from other donors' samples. Input material: PBMCs.

The CDR3 loop reads CASSPSGSEFDEQFF. In DNA form, the CDR3 reads TGTGCCAGTAGTCCTAGCGGGAGTGAGTTCGATGAGCAGTTCTTC. J is TRBJ2-1 and V is TRBV19; 10 positions match TRBD2. The length of the CDR3 is 15 residues. Germline V gene data show CDR1 as LNHDA and CDR2 as SQIVND (reference sequence). The J segment lost 8 bases and the V segment lost 5 bases, leaving 9 bases of the junction unmatched.